One and the same sample provided the 8 T cell receptor beta chains below, sequenced in a study of molecular identifiers for immune sequencing clone quantification. One entry per CDR3 protein results from TCRdb running MiXCR on the PCR reads. The sample consists of 490,000 or so distinct CDR3 sequences, about 25% of them appearing once. Sequencing used naive CD8+ T cells from blood, with Jurkat cell RNA spiked in. Sample subset: FACS-sorted CD8+CD4-CCR7+CD45RA+ naive T cells. These receptor sequences come from a human donor in good health. Some libraries in this study had Jurkat cell RNA spiked in.

About this clonotype itself: A much more abundant neighbour one base away suggests this may be a read error. The chain carries TRBV28 and TRBJ2-7, with a weak D call TRBD1 (6 bases). Germline values: CDR1 MDHEN, CDR2 SYDVKM. Between the trimmed V and J ends, which lost 6 bases and 0 bases, there was a span of 15 bases. CDR3 length equals 15 residues. CDR3 DNA: TGTGCCAGCAGCCTACTCCGACAGGTCTCCTACGAGCAGTACTTC. Amino acids: CASSLLRQVSYEQYF. Full variable domain (remainder filled in from reference TRBV28 and TRBJ2-7): DVKVTQSSRYLVKRTGEKVFLECVQDMDHENMFWYRQDPGLGLRLIYFSYDVKMKEKGDIPEGYSVSREKKERFSLILESASTNQTSMYLCASSLLRQVSYEQYFGPGTRLTVT.

This clonotype occurred a few times. V gene TRBV12-3 or TRBV12-4 combines with J gene TRBJ2-5; 7 bases fit TRBD1. This CDR3 spans 15 amino acids. With V trimmed by 3 bases and J by 2 bases, 6 bases remained unmatched. CDR3 in amino acids: CASSLADRRQETQYF. The CDR3 DNA reads TGTGCCAGCAGTTTGGCGGACAGGCGACAAGAGACCCAGTACTTC.

This clonotype turned up a few times. The chain joins TRBV3-1 to TRBJ1-2, with D maybe TRBD1 (6 bases). V lost 5 bases to trimming and J lost 1 base, with 17 bases between them. From germline, CDR1 is LGHDT and CDR2 YNNKEL (reference sequence). There are 16 residues in the CDR3. The CDR3 sequence: CASSSTGSGDNYGYTF. As DNA, the CDR3 is TGTGCCAGCAGCTCGACTGGCTCAGGGGATAACTATGGCTACACCTTC. Supplemented by reference TRBV3-1 and TRBJ1-2, the full variable domain reads DTAVSQTPKYLVTQMGNDKSIKCEQNLGHDTMYWYKQDSKKFLKIMFSYNNKELIINETVPNRFSPKSPDKAHLNLHINSLELGDSAVYFCASSSTGSGDNYGYTFGSGTRLTVV.

This clonotype was seen more than once but under ten times. This chain uses TRBV12-3 or TRBV12-4 with TRBJ1-1; 8 bases agree with TRBD1. The V segment lost 7 bases and the J segment 1 base; nucleotides outside the gene matches: 8. The CDR3 is 15 amino acids. The CDR3 is CASTYLTGANTEAFF. CDR3 in DNA: TGTGCCAGCACCTACCTGACAGGGGCGAACACTGAAGCTTTCTTT.

The chain links TRBV11-1 to TRBJ2-1; D gene uncertain. The V end was cut by 1 base, the J end by 5 bases, with 15 bases between. The CDR3 is 16 residues long. The germline CDR1 and CDR2 sequences are SGHAT and FQDESV (reference sequence). DNA of the CDR3: TGTGCCAGCAGCTTAGGGGTTCGGGTTTGGGACAATGAGCAGTTCTTC. Encoded protein: CASSLGVRVWDNEQFF.

This clonotype has ten or more counts. The germline gene is not matched at one end of the junction; a read error may be the cause. V and J are TRBV19 and TRBJ1-5, with 10 bases matching TRBD1. Germline V CDR1 and CDR2: LNHDA, SQIVND (reference sequence). The CDR3 runs to 15 residues. CDR3 in amino acids: CASSIGTGGNQPQHF. The CDR3 DNA is TGTGCCAGCAGTATAGGGACAGGGGGCAATCAGCCCCAGCATTTT.

The chain links TRBV7-8 to TRBJ2-7; TRBD1 matches at 7 bases. V shed 2 bases and J 3 bases; nucleotides not matched to a gene: 7. The germline CDR1 and CDR2 sequences are SGHVS and FQNEAQ. This CDR3 is 15 amino acids long. The CDR3 DNA reads as TGTGCCAGCAGCTTAAAAGACAGGGTTATCTACGAGCAGTACTTC. Translation gives CASSLKDRVIYEQYF.

As regards this clonotype: The junction departs from germline at one end; a sequencing error may be responsible. The CDR3: CANSLSWPIEQYF. The CDR3 DNA is TGTGCCAACAGCTTGAGCTGGCCCATCGAGCAGTACTTC. The chain carries TRBV5-6 and TRBJ2-7; D is undetermined. CDR1 is SGHDT, CDR2 YYEEEE, per germline. This CDR3 spans 13 amino acids.